The 28 T cell receptor beta chains reported below all come from one sample, sequenced in a study of shared clonotypes between healthy human individuals. Produced via immunoSEQ multiplex PCR; TCRdb's table is partial and in-frame only. The data contain 2 million to 2.5 million clones, approximately 96% of them seen just once; the ten biggest clones take up more than 0.1%. The sequenced material came from naive CD4+ T cells sorted from blood. The subset denotes: CD45RA+ positively selected. All receptors derive from a man aged 18 to 29 in good health.

Notes on this clone: Distinct nucleotide sequences in the sample also encode this CDR3. The chain carries TRBV4-1 and TRBJ1-3, with a weak D call TRBD1 (6 bases). Germline V gene sequence: CDR1 MGHRA, CDR2 YSYEKL. The CDR3 loop spans 15 amino acids. Between the trimmed V and J ends, which lost 0 bases and 1 base, there was a span of 7 bases. The DNA for the CDR3 is TGCGCCAGCAGCCAAGAGGGGACATCTGGAAACACCATATATTTT. It specifies CASSQEGTSGNTIYF.

This clone was seen once. The V gene is TRBV10-3, the J gene TRBJ2-7, with a weak D call TRBD2 (6 bases). The CDR3 runs 14 residues. Germline V lookup: CDR1 ENHRY, CDR2 SYGVKD. V lost 2 bases and J lost 4, with 12 bases in between. CDR3 amino acids: CAISEGRGGYEQYF. The DNA for the CDR3 is TGTGCCATCAGTGAGGGGCGGGGCGGGTACGAGCAGTACTTC.

The gene calls are TRBV2 and TRBJ2-5, with 10 positions matching TRBD2. Germline CDR1 reads SNHLY; CDR2 reads FYNNEI. The CDR3 loop spans 15 amino acids. V was pared by 6 bases and J by 2 bases, with 6 bases of the junction left unmatched. CDR3 nucleotides: TGTGCCAGCAGGGACACTAGCGGGGCGCAAGAGACCCAGTACTTC. This translates into CASRDTSGAQETQYF.

This chain connects TRBV6-6 to TRBJ2-1, with D hard to call. The CDR3 is 14 amino acids. The V end lost 0 bases, the J end lost 5 bases, and 8 bases lay between the germline ends. The germline CDR1 and CDR2 sequences are MNHNY and SVGAGI (reference sequence). CDR3 sequence reads: CASSYSRWNNEQFF. The CDR3 region has the DNA TGTGCCAGCAGTTACTCTAGGTGGAACAATGAGCAGTTCTTC.

V usage is TRBV18 and J usage is TRBJ2-1, with D possibly TRBD2 on 6 matching bases. The CDR3 has 13 residues. V was clipped by 3 bases and J by 9 bases, with 12 bases between them. Germline V gene sequence: CDR1 KGHSH, CDR2 LQKENI. This chain's CDR3 is CASSPELAAEQFF. The CDR3 bases are TGTGCCAGCTCACCCGAACTAGCTGCTGAGCAGTTCTTC. Looking up the rest from reference TRBV18 and TRBJ2-1 gives the full variable domain: NAGVMQNPRHLVRRRGQEARLRCSPMKGHSHVYWYRQLPEEGLKFMVYLQKENIIDESGMPKERFSAEFPKEGPSILRIQQVVRGDSAAYFCASSPELAAEQFFGPGTRLTVL.

A single count supports this clone. The genes are TRBV21-1 and TRBJ1-6; the table's D call of TRBD1 was not tested on the DNA. TRBV21-1 is noted as a pseudogene. CDR3 size: 17 residues. Here the CDR3 DNA reads TGTGCCAGCAGCAAGGGACAAATTATCTCCTATAATTCACCCCTCCACTTT. Protein sequence: CASSKGQIISYNSPLHF.

This clone has just one count. The V gene is TRBV5-1, the J gene TRBJ1-1, with 7 nucleotides matching TRBD1. CDR1 SGHRS and CDR2 YFSETQ come from the germline V gene. The CDR3 is made up of 17 amino acids. V dropped 0 bases and J dropped 0; count of bases not matched to a gene: 8. This CDR3 is CASSLGGTDSMNTEAFF. The CDR3 DNA follows: TGCGCCAGCAGCTTGGGTGGGACAGACTCCATGAACACTGAAGCTTTCTTT.

This chain uses TRBV11-1 with TRBJ1-1, with D possibly being TRBD1 (6 bases). The CDR3 runs to 13 residues. V was trimmed by 4 bases and J by 4 bases, leaving 10 bases between them. Per germline, CDR1 SGHAT and CDR2 FQDESV (reference sequence). The CDR3 is CASSSGGGTEAFF. The CDR3 DNA sequence: TGTGCCAGCAGCTCAGGAGGGGGCACTGAAGCTTTCTTT.

The chain couples TRBV10-3 to TRBJ2-3, with 7 bases fitting TRBD2. The CDR3 runs to 14 residues. The ends lost 10 bases at V and 3 bases at J; junction bases unmatched: 10. Germline loops: CDR1 ENHRY, CDR2 SYGVKD. This CDR3 reads CATTGRGSTDTQYF. For the CDR3, the DNA is TGTGCCACTACTGGGAGGGGATCGACAGATACGCAGTATTTT.

V is TRBV7-2 and J is TRBJ2-6, with a weak D call TRBD2 (5 bases). V lost 5 bases and J lost 4, with 12 bases in between. CDR1 and CDR2 (germline): SGHTA, FQGNSA. This CDR3 contains 15 residues. DNA for the CDR3: TGTGCCAGCAGCCGTCGGACGGGAGGGGCCAACGTCCTGACTTTC. This gives the protein CASSRRTGGANVLTF.

J is TRBJ2-2 and V is TRBV6-5, with D possibly being TRBD1 or TRBD2 (5 bases each). Trimming shortened V by 8 bases and J by 8 bases, and 21 bases separated the two germline ends. Germline V gene data show CDR1 as MNHEY and CDR2 as SVGAGI. CDR3 length: 15 amino acids. The CDR3 loop is CASRPGPFRAGELFF. In DNA form, the CDR3 reads TGTGCCAGCCGGCCGGGACCCTTCAGGGCGGGGGAGCTGTTTTTT.

This rearrangement joins TRBV6-5 to TRBJ2-1, with D perhaps TRBD1 (6 bases). The CDR3 runs to 11 residues. V was clipped by 6 bases and J by 12 bases, with 12 bases between them. The germline gives CDR1 MNHEY, CDR2 SVGAGI. The CDR3, as DNA: TGTGCCAGCAGCACCTACAGGGCGCAGTTCTTC. Encoded protein: CASSTYRAQFF.

The chain uses TRBV28 and TRBJ2-7, with 9 bases lining up with TRBD2. The germline V gene has CDR1 MDHEN and CDR2 SYDVKM. This CDR3 spans 15 amino acids. V gave up 2 bases and J gave up 2 bases; unmatched junction bases: 4. The CDR3 DNA is TGTGCCAGCAGTTTAAGGGCTAGCGGGACCTACGAGCAGTACTTC. Its protein is CASSLRASGTYEQYF.

This clone was counted a few times. V is TRBV6-1 and J is TRBJ1-2; perhaps TRBD1 as D (6 bases). Trimming removed 0 bases from V and 7 bases from J, with 12 bases in between. This CDR3 is 14 amino acids long. Germline lookup yields CDR1 MNHNS and CDR2 SASEGT. CDR3 in DNA: TGTGCCAGCAGTGAAGCGCTGGGGGCCGGTGGCTACACCTTC. Translating it yields CASSEALGAGGYTF.

V is TRBV4-2 and J is TRBJ1-4; D unclear. The CDR3 length is 16 residues. Germline CDR1 LGHNA, CDR2 YNFKEQ. Trimming cost V 0 bases and J 3 bases, with 11 bases left between them. The CDR3 loop reads CASSQDPGASNEKLFF. DNA for the CDR3: TGTGCCAGCAGCCAAGATCCGGGAGCTTCTAATGAAAAACTGTTTTTT.

The genes are TRBV30 and TRBJ2-2; no clear D gene. This CDR3 has 14 residues. The V end was cut by 4 bases, the J end by 7 bases, with 16 bases between. Germline V gene data show CDR1 as GTSNPN and CDR2 as SVGIG (reference sequence). In nucleotides, the CDR3 is TGTGCCTGGAAGAACGGGCCCTGGGGCGGGGAGCTGTTTTTT. This encodes CAWKNGPWGGELFF.

This clone appeared a single time. The CDR3 DNA reads as TGCGCCAGCAGCCAAGAAGGATCGCAGACGGCATATGGCTACACCTTC. It translates to CASSQEGSQTAYGYTF. The chain carries TRBV4-1 and TRBJ1-2; no reliable D call. The CDR3 has 16 residues. V shed 0 bases and J shed 5 bases, with 16 bases lying between them. CDR1 and CDR2 from the germline V gene are MGHRA and YSYEKL.

The CDR3 sequence: CASSQALAGGNTGELFF. The CDR3 bases are TGTGCCAGCAGCCAAGCCCTAGCGGGGGGGAACACCGGGGAGCTGTTTTTT. The chain has TRBV4-2 and TRBJ2-2, with 11 bases lining up with TRBD2. J lost 1 base, V lost 1 base, and 2 bases had no gene match. Germline CDR1 LGHNA, CDR2 YNFKEQ. The CDR3 has 17 amino acids.

Turning to this clone: Other nucleotide sequences from this sample produce the same CDR3. The rearrangement uses TRBV19 and TRBJ1-3; TRBD1 might be the D (5 bases). The V end was cut by 6 bases, the J end by 0 bases, with 6 bases between. CDR1 and CDR2 from the germline V gene are LNHDA and SQIVND (reference sequence). CDR3 length: 13 amino acids. CDR3 in DNA: TGTGCCAGTAGACAGGCCTCTGGAAACACCATATATTTT. The encoded protein is CASRQASGNTIYF. The variable domain in full, completed from reference TRBV19 and TRBJ1-3, reads DGGITQSPKYLFRKEGQNVTLSCEQNLNHDAMYWYRQDPGQGLRLIYYSQIVNDFQKGDIAEGYSVSREKKESFPLTVTSAQKNPTAFYLCASRQASGNTIYFGEGSWLTVV.

The chain links TRBV4-1 to TRBJ2-7, with D perhaps TRBD1 or TRBD2 (5 bases each). CDR1 is MGHRA, CDR2 YSYEKL, per germline. The CDR3 spans 15 residues. Trimming left V 1 base short and J 0 bases short, with 10 bases between. DNA for the CDR3: TGCGCCAGCAGCCAAGTGAAGGGGACCTCCTACGAGCAGTACTTC. Translating it yields CASSQVKGTSYEQYF.

The gene calls are TRBV5-4 and TRBJ2-4; 9 bases agree with TRBD1. The CDR3 spans 16 residues. After removal of 4 bases from V and 2 bases from J, the junction contained 7 bases not matched to a gene. CDR1 SGHNT and CDR2 YYREEE come from the germline V gene (reference sequence). DNA of the CDR3: TGTGCCAGCAGCCGGACAGGGGAGGTAACCAAAAACATTCAGTACTTC. Residues: CASSRTGEVTKNIQYF.

The rearrangement joins TRBV5-6 to TRBJ1-1; D remains ambiguous. The V gene's germline CDR1 is SGHDT and CDR2 YYEEEE. V was trimmed by 4 bases and J by 7 bases, leaving 14 bases between them. The length of the CDR3 is 13 residues. CDR3 in DNA: TGTGCCAGCAGCATCCAACGACGGAATGAAGCTTTCTTT. Its protein product is CASSIQRRNEAFF.

The V and J genes are TRBV30 and TRBJ2-4; possibly TRBD2 for D (7 bases). V was clipped by 0 bases and J by 3 bases, with 9 bases between them. The CDR3 sequence is 14 residues long. Germline V gene data show CDR1 as GTSNPN and CDR2 as SVGIG (reference sequence). As DNA, the CDR3 is TGTGCCTGGAGTGTAGGGGGGGACAAAAACATTCAGTACTTC. Translation: CAWSVGGDKNIQYF. The full variable domain, its missing parts supplied by reference TRBV30 and TRBJ2-4, is SQTIHQWPATLVQPVGSPLSLECTVEGTSNPNLYWYRQAAGRGLQLLFYSVGIGQISSEVPQNLSASRPQDRQFILSSKKLLLSDSGFYLCAWSVGGDKNIQYFGAGTRLSVL.

V usage is TRBV7-9 and J usage is TRBJ1-6, with D uncertain. CDR3 length equals 15 residues. The V end was cut by 5 bases, the J end by 5 bases, with 13 bases between. Germline V CDR1 and CDR2: SEHNR, FQNEAQ (reference sequence). The chain's CDR3 is CASSPLGYNNSPLHF. In nucleotides, the CDR3 is TGTGCCAGCAGCCCCCTAGGGTACAATAATTCACCCCTCCACTTT. The complete variable domain, with remaining parts taken from reference TRBV7-9 and TRBJ1-6, reads DTGVSQNPRHKITKRGQNVTFRCDPISEHNRLYWYRQTLGQGPEFLTYFQNEAQLEKSRLLSDRFSAERPKGSFSTLEIQRTEQGDSAMYLCASSPLGYNNSPLHFGNGTRLTVT.

The chain combines TRBV14 with TRBJ1-4; the D is unclear. CDR3 length: 14 amino acids. CDR1 and CDR2 (germline): SGHDN, FVKESK. The V end was cut by 6 bases, the J end by 8 bases, with 16 bases between. The CDR3 loop is CASRATSPWEKLFF. In DNA form, the CDR3 reads TGTGCCAGCAGAGCCACGTCCCCTTGGGAAAAACTGTTTTTT.

This sequence joins TRBV28 and TRBJ2-1; 7 nucleotides match TRBD2. The V segment lost 9 bases and the J segment 6 bases; nucleotides outside the gene matches: 14. Germline lookup yields CDR1 MDHEN and CDR2 SYDVKM. The CDR3 is 15 residues long. CDR3 residues: CASKSASGLTNEQFF. CDR3 DNA sequence: TGTGCCAGTAAATCGGCTAGCGGATTAACCAATGAGCAGTTCTTC.

CDR3 in amino acids: CASSIPQVGPSYNEQFF. The DNA for the CDR3 is TGTGCCAGTAGTATACCACAGGTTGGGCCGTCCTACAATGAGCAGTTCTTC. This chain connects TRBV19 to TRBJ2-1; perhaps TRBD1 as D (5 bases). CDR1 and CDR2 (germline): LNHDA, SQIVND (reference sequence). V was clipped by 2 bases and J by 1 base, with 15 bases between them. This CDR3 region has 17 residues.

The chain has TRBV19 and TRBJ1-2, with 9 bases that match TRBD1. Germline V CDR1 and CDR2: LNHDA, SQIVND (reference sequence). J gave up 3 bases and V 3 bases, and 8 bases lay outside the gene matches. The CDR3 runs to 16 residues. The CDR3 DNA follows: TGTGCCAGTAGTATCCCGGGACAGGGCATGTACTATGGCTACACCTTC. Protein product: CASSIPGQGMYYGYTF.